This T cell receptor beta chain originates from a study of neurological immune-mediated disorders. This clonotype has ten or more counts. There are 15 residues in the CDR3. The V end lost 1 base, the J end lost 4 bases, and 13 bases lay between the germline ends. Germline V gene sequence: CDR1 SQVTM, CDR2 ANQGSEA. Time point defined: longitudinal time-point 1 (baseline). 5'RACE generated cDNA with 10-nucleotide random UMIs. MiXCR, run by TCRdb on the 5' RACE reads, gives a single entry per CDR3 protein. The sample consists of some 68,000 distinct CDR3 sequences, roughly 15% of them appearing once. The clonotype was recovered from a female donor with HTLV-1-associated myelopathy (HAM/TSP). Specimen: PBMCs. This rearrangement joins TRBV29-1 to TRBJ2-2, with TRBD2 as a possible D gene (6 bases). Written as DNA, the CDR3 is TGCAGCGTTGAAGGGGGGACCGGGGGCACCGGGGAGCTGTTTTTT. Its translation is CSVEGGTGGTGELFF.